This is a list of T cell receptor beta chains from one sample in a study of OX40 agonist ivuxolimab in advanced cancers. Produced via immunoSEQ multiplex PCR; TCRdb's table is partial and in-frame only. This repertoire shows some 150,000 clones, about nine tenths found once; its top ten account for roughly 0.99%. The input for sequencing was CD4+ or CD8+ T cells sorted from blood, taken in a trial of the OX40 agonist ivuxolimab. These TCRs come from an adult with an advanced solid tumor such as melanoma, head and neck, liver or kidney cancer. CDR3s include the opening cysteine and the closing phenylalanine or tryptophan. The order of the fields is clone size, J gene, D gene, V gene, CDR3 protein, CDR3 DNA. A D gene is named only where the DNA matches it firmly. Where a row states a size, it is once, few, many or the class of an expanded clone; other rows omit it.

. TRBJ1-2 TRBD1 TRBV9 CASSGSPGTGVDGYTF TGTGCCAGCAGCGGAAGTCCCGGGACAGGAGTGGATGGCTACACCTTC
. TRBJ1-2 . TRBV9 CASSPSVEGDYGYTF TGTGCCAGCAGCCCCAGTGTTGAAGGGGACTATGGCTACACCTTC
. TRBJ1-2 . TRBV2 CASSEARNYGYTF TGTGCCAGCAGTGAAGCCAGGAACTATGGCTACACCTTC
once TRBJ1-1 . TRBV5-1 CASSPGLGYTMNTEAFF TGCGCCAGCAGCCCCGGCTTGGGATATACTATGAACACTGAAGCTTTCTTT
. TRBJ2-2 TRBD1 TRBV7-9 CASSVRTGDTGELFF TGTGCCAGCAGCGTCAGGACAGGGGACACCGGGGAGCTGTTTTTT
once TRBJ1-2 . TRBV4-2 CASSQPDRGYGYTF TGTGCCAGCAGCCAACCGGACAGAGGCTATGGCTACACCTTC
. TRBJ1-1 . TRBV28 CASSSLRVEAFF TGTGCCAGCAGTTCTCTTCGGGTTGAAGCTTTCTTT
. TRBJ2-3 . TRBV19 CASTPRLRALTDTQYF TGTGCCAGTACCCCCAGGCTCCGGGCTCTCACAGATACGCAGTATTTT
. TRBJ2-7 . TRBV6-5 CASNKEGSEQYF TGTGCCAGCAACAAGGAGGGATCCGAGCAGTACTTC
. TRBJ2-7 . TRBV7-2 CASSRDRGLSTEQYF TGTGCCAGCAGCCGAGACCGGGGACTCTCTACAGAGCAGTACTTC
. TRBJ2-1 TRBD2 TRBV29-1 CSVERLAGVVSYNEQFF TGCAGCGTTGAACGACTAGCGGGAGTGGTCTCTTACAATGAGCAGTTCTTC
. TRBJ1-5 TRBD1 TRBV30 CAWDRGAGQPQHF TGTGCCTGGGACAGGGGAGCGGGTCAGCCCCAGCATTTT
. TRBJ2-6 . TRBV4-2 CASSQVISGANVLTF TGTGCCAGCAGCCAAGTCATCTCTGGGGCCAACGTCCTGACTTTC
once TRBJ2-7 TRBD2 TRBV2 CASRLAGDEQYF TGTGCCAGCAGACTAGCGGGAGATGAGCAGTACTTC
. TRBJ1-2 TRBD1 TRBV7-9 CASTQEGQLLFYGYTF TGTGCCAGCACTCAAGAGGGACAGCTCCTATTCTATGGCTACACCTTC
. TRBJ2-3 . TRBV27 CASSFRRPPGTDTQYF TGTGCCAGCAGTTTTAGAAGGCCCCCGGGCACAGATACGCAGTATTTT
few TRBJ1-1 . TRBV9 CASSPRHRDTEAFF TGTGCCAGCAGCCCTCGCCACAGGGACACTGAAGCTTTCTTT
. TRBJ2-7 TRBD1 TRBV5-4 CASSSRGQHEQYF TGTGCCAGCAGCTCGAGGGGACAGCACGAGCAGTACTTC
. TRBJ2-5 TRBD2 TRBV5-1 CASSIFSGGPKETQYF TGCGCCAGCAGCATTTTTAGCGGGGGGCCCAAAGAGACCCAGTACTTC
. TRBJ2-7 TRBD2 TRBV6-6 CASNILGGNYEQYF TGTGCCAGCAACATACTGGGGGGGAACTACGAGCAGTACTTC
. TRBJ2-1 TRBD2 TRBV6-6 CASSKGLAGSYNEQFF TGTGCCAGCAGTAAGGGACTAGCCGGCTCCTACAATGAGCAGTTCTTC
. TRBJ1-4 TRBD1 TRBV5-1 CASSLRPGQPNEKLFF TGCGCCAGCAGCTTGAGGCCGGGACAGCCAAATGAAAAACTGTTTTTT
. TRBJ2-2 . TRBV7-3 CASSPTGTGELFF TGTGCCAGCAGCCCAACTGGTACCGGGGAGCTGTTTTTT
. TRBJ2-1 . TRBV28 CASRPANSYNEQFF TGTGCCAGCAGGCCAGCTAACTCCTACAATGAGCAGTTCTTC
. TRBJ1-1 TRBD1 TRBV7-3 CASSSGQGWTEAFF TGTGCCAGCAGCTCAGGACAGGGATGGACTGAAGCTTTCTTT
. TRBJ2-5 TRBD1 TRBV5-8 CASSSREGGSETQYF TGTGCCAGCAGCTCCAGGGAAGGGGGCAGCGAGACCCAGTACTTC
once TRBJ1-2 TRBD1 TRBV5-1 CASSWDRGLSANYGYTF TGCGCCAGCAGTTGGGACAGGGGGCTTTCTGCTAACTATGGCTACACCTTC
. TRBJ2-7 . TRBV11-3 CASSPSGQDHYEQYF TGTGCCAGCAGCCCGTCCGGGCAGGATCACTACGAGCAGTACTTC
few TRBJ2-7 . TRBV21-1 CASSKDAGEQYF TGTGCCAGCAGCAAAGATGCGGGGGAGCAGTACTTC
. TRBJ2-2 . TRBV18 CASSPTRGLANTGELFF TGTGCCAGCTCCCCTACCAGGGGCCTGGCGAACACCGGGGAGCTGTTTTTT
. TRBJ2-7 TRBD2 TRBV2 CASNPTSGSLAEQYF TGTGCCAGCAATCCAACTAGCGGGAGTTTAGCCGAGCAGTACTTC
. TRBJ2-7 . TRBV4-2 CASSQDGWRAASYEQYF TGTGCCAGCAGCCAAGATGGGTGGCGGGCCGCCTCCTACGAGCAGTACTTC
once TRBJ2-2 TRBD1 TRBV2 CASSTGGTGELFF TGTGCCAGCAGCACAGGGGGAACCGGGGAGCTGTTTTTT
. TRBJ1-1 . TRBV7-2 CASSSRRGDGNTEAFF TGTGCCAGCAGCTCAAGGAGAGGGGATGGGAACACTGAAGCTTTCTTT
. TRBJ2-3 . TRBV9 CASSVEQGRPDTQYF TGTGCCAGCAGCGTAGAGCAGGGGAGGCCAGATACGCAGTATTTT
. TRBJ2-2 . TRBV25-1 CASSHRVTGELFF TGTGCCAGCAGTCACAGGGTTACCGGGGAGCTGTTTTTT
. TRBJ2-3 . TRBV19 CASSIDGTDTQYF TGTGCCAGTAGTATAGATGGCACAGATACGCAGTATTTT
. TRBJ2-2 TRBD1 TRBV25-1 CASSELGTGGSGELFF TGTGCCAGCAGTGAACTTGGGACAGGGGGCAGCGGGGAGCTGTTTTTT
. TRBJ2-5 . TRBV5-6 CASRRPTALQETQYF TGTGCCAGCAGGCGCCCCACAGCTCTCCAAGAGACCCAGTACTTC
. TRBJ1-1 . TRBV10-3 CAITSEGTEAFF TGTGCCATCACCTCCGAGGGTACTGAAGCTTTCTTT
. TRBJ2-7 . TRBV11-3 CASSLGGGSYEQYF TGTGCCAGCAGCTTAGGCGGAGGCTCCTACGAGCAGTACTTC
. TRBJ2-1 TRBD1 TRBV6-5 CASRRGQGVYNEQFF TGTGCCAGCAGACGCGGACAGGGGGTCTACAATGAGCAGTTCTTC
. TRBJ2-7 TRBD1 TRBV18 CASSPIGPGQGAYEQYF TGTGCCAGCTCACCAATCGGGCCGGGACAGGGGGCCTACGAGCAGTACTTC
. TRBJ2-1 . TRBV27 CASTRGPEQFF TGTGCCAGCACCCGGGGGCCTGAGCAGTTCTTC
. TRBJ2-3 . TRBV7-2 CASSRLTDTQYF TGTGCCAGCAGCCGGCTCACAGATACGCAGTATTTT
. TRBJ1-5 . TRBV18 CASSDPRGLQPQHF TGTGCCAGCTCAGACCCCAGGGGCCTCCAGCCCCAGCATTTT
. TRBJ2-3 TRBD2 TRBV5-4 CASRERERDPTDTQYF TGTGCCAGCAGAGAAAGAGAGCGGGACCCCACAGATACGCAGTATTTT
. TRBJ2-7 . TRBV7-6 CASSLERSYEQYF TGTGCCAGCAGCTTGGAGAGATCCTACGAGCAGTACTTC
. TRBJ2-6 . TRBV7-6 CASSPTGANVLTF TGTGCCAGCAGCCCTACTGGGGCCAACGTCCTGACTTTC
. TRBJ1-2 . TRBV28 CASSLPHREGYTF TGTGCCAGCAGTCTCCCTCATCGGGAGGGCTACACCTTC